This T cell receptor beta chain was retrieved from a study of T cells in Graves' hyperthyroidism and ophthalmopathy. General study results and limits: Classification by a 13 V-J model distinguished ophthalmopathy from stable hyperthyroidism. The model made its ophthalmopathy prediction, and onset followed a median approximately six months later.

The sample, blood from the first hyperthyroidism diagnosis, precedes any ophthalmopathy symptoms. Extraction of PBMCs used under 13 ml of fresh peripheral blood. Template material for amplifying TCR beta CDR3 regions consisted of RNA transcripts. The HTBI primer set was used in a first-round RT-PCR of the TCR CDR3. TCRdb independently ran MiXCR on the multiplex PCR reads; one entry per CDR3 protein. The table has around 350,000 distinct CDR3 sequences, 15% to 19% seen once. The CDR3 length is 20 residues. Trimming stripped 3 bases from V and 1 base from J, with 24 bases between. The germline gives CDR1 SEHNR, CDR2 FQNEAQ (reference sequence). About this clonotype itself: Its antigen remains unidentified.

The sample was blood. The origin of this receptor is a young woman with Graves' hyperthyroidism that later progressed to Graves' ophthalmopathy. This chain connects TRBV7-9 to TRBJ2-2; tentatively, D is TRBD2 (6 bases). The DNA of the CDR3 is TGTGCCAGCAGCTTGGCCAGGGTACGGAGGGAGTCTGGGAACACCGGGGAGCTGTTTTTT. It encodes CASSLARVRRESGNTGELFF. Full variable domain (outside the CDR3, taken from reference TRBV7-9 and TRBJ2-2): DTGVSQNPRHKITKRGQNVTFRCDPISEHNRLYWYRQTLGQGPEFLTYFQNEAQLEKSRLLSDRFSAERPKGSFSTLEIQRTEQGDSAMYLCASSLARVRRESGNTGELFFGEGSRLTVL.